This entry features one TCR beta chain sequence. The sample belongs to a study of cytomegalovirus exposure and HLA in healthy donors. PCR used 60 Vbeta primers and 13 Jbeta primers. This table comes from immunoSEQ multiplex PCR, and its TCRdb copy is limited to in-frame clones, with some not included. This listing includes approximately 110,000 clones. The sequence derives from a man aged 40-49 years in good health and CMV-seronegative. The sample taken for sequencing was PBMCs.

CDR3 sequence: CASSYSSGLAGEQYF. Written as DNA, the CDR3 is TGTGCCAGCAGTTACAGCTCCGGACTAGCGGGAGAGCAGTACTTC. The chain links TRBV6-5 to TRBJ2-7; 12 bases agree with TRBD2. Germline V lookup: CDR1 MNHEY, CDR2 SVGAGI. The CDR3 sequence is 15 residues long. J was trimmed by 7 bases and V by 2 bases; bases with no gene match: 6.